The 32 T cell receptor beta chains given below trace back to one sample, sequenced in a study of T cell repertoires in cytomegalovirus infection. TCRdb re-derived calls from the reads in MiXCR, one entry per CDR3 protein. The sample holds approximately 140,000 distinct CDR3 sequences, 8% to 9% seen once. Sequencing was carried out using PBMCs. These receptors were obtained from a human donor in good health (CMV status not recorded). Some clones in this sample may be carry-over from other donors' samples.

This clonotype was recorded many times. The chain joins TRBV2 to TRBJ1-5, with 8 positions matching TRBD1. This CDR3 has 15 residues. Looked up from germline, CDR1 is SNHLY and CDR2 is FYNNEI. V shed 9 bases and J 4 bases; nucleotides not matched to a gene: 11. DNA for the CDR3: TGTGCCAGTAAAGGACAGGGAGTTCGAAATCAGCCCCAGCATTTT. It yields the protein CASKGQGVRNQPQHF.

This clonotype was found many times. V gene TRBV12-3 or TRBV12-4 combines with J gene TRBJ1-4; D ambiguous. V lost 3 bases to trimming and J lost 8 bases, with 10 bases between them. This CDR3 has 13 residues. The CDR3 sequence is CASSLNGGEKLFF. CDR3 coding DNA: TGTGCCAGCAGTTTGAACGGCGGGGAAAAACTGTTTTTT.

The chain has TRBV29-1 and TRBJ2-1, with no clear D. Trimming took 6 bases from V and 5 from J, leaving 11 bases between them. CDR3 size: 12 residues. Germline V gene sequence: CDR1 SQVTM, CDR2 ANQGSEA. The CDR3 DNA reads TGCAGCGTAGACCCAGTCGACAATGAGCAGTTCTTC. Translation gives CSVDPVDNEQFF.

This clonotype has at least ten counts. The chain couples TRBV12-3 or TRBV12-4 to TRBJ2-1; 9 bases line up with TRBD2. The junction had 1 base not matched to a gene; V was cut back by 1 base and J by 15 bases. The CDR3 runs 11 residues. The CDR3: CASSLGGGGFF. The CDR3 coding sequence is TGTGCCAGCAGTTTAGGCGGGGGGGGGTTCTTC.

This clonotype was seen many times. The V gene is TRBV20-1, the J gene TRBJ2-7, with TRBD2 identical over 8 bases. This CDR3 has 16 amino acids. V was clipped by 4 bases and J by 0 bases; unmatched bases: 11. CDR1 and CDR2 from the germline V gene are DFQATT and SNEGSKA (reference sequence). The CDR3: CSAMPGGLRSSYEQYF. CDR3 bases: TGCAGTGCTATGCCGGGGGGGCTACGAAGCTCCTACGAGCAGTACTTC.

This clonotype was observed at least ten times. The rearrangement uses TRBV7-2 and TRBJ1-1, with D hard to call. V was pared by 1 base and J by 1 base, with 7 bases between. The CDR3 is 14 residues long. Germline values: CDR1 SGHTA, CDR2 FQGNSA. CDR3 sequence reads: CASSLGQRNTEAFF. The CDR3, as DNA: TGTGCCAGCAGCTTAGGTCAGAGGAACACTGAAGCTTTCTTT.

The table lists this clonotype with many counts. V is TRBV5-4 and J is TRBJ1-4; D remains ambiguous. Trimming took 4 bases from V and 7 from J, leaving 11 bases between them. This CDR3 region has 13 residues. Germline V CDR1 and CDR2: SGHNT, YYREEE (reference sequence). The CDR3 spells CASSPPGFEKLFF. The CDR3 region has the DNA TGTGCCAGCAGCCCCCCAGGCTTTGAAAAACTGTTTTTT.

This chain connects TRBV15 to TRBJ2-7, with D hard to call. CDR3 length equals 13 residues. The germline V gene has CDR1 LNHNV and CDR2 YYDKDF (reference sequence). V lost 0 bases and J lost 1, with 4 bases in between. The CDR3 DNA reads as TGTGCCACCAGCAGAGACAGGTCCTACGAGCAGTACTTC. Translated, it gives CATSRDRSYEQYF.

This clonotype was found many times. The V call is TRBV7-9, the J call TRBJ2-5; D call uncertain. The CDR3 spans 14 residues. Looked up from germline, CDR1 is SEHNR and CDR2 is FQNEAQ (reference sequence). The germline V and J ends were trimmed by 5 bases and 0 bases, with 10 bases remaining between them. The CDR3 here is CASSALGYQETQYF. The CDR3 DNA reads TGTGCCAGCAGCGCCCTGGGGTACCAAGAGACCCAGTACTTC.

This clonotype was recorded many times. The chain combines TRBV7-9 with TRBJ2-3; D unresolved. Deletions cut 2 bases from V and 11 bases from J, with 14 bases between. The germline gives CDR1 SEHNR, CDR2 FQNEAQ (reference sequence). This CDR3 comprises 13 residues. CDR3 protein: CASSLPDLNGQYF. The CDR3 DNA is TGTGCCAGCAGCTTACCGGACCTCAACGGGCAGTATTTT.

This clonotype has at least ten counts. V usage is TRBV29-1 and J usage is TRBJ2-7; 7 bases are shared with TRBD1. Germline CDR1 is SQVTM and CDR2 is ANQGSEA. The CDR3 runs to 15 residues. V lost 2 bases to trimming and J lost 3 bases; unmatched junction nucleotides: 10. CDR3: CSVERPRGLNYEQYF. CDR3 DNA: TGCAGCGTTGAACGCCCGAGGGGGCTTAACTACGAGCAGTACTTC.

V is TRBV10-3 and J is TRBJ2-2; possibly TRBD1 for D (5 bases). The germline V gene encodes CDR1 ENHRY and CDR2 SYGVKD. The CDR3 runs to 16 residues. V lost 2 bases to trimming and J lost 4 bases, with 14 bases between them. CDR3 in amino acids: CAISEPRQGSTGELFF. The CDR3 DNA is TGTGCCATCAGTGAGCCTAGGCAGGGTTCCACCGGGGAGCTGTTTTTT.

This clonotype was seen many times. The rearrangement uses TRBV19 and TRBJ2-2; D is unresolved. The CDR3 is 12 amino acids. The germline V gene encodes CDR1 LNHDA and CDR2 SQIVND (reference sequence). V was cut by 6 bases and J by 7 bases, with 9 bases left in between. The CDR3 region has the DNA TGTGCCAGTAGGATTCACAGCGGGGAGCTGTTTTTT. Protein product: CASRIHSGELFF.

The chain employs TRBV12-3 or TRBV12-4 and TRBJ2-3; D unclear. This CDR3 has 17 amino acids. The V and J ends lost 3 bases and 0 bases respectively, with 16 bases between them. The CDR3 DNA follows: TGTGCCAGCAGTTTCCTCTCGCTAGGGCTCAGCACAGATACGCAGTATTTT. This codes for CASSFLSLGLSTDTQYF.

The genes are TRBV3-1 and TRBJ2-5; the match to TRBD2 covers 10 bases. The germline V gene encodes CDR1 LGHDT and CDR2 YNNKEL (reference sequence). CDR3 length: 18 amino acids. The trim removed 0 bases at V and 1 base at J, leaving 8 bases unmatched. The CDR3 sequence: CASSQDLLSGGFQETQYF. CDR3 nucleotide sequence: TGTGCCAGCAGCCAAGATCTCCTTAGCGGGGGGTTCCAAGAGACCCAGTACTTC.

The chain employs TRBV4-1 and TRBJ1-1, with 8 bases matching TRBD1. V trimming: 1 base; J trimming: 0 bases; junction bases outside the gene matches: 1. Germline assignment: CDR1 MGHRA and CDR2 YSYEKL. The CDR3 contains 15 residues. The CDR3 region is CASSQARGLNTEAFF. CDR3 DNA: TGCGCCAGCAGCCAAGCCAGGGGGCTGAACACTGAAGCTTTCTTT.

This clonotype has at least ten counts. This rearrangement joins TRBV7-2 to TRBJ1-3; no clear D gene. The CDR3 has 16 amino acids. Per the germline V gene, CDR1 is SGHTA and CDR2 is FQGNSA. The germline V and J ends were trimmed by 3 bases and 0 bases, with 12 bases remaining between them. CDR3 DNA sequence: TGTGCCAGCAGCTTGATGCCAGGCATCTCTGGAAACACCATATATTTT. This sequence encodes CASSLMPGISGNTIYF.

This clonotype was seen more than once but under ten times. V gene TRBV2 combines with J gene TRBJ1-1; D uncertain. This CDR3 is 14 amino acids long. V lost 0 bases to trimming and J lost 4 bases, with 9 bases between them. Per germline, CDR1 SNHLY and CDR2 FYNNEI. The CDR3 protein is CASSEAPDVTEAFF. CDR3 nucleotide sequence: TGTGCCAGCAGTGAAGCCCCTGATGTCACTGAAGCTTTCTTT.

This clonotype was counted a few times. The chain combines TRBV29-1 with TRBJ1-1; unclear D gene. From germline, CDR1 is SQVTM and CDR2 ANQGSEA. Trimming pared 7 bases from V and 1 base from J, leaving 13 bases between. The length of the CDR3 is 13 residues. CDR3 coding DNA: TGCAGCGGAGAGGACGGGAAGAACACTGAAGCTTTCTTT. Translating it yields CSGEDGKNTEAFF.

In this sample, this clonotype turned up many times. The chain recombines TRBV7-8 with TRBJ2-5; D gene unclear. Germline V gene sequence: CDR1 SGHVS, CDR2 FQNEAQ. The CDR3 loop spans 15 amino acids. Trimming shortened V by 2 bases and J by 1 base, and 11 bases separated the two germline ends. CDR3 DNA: TGTGCCAGCAGCTTAAGGCCGTTCCCCCAAGAGACCCAGTACTTC. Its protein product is CASSLRPFPQETQYF.

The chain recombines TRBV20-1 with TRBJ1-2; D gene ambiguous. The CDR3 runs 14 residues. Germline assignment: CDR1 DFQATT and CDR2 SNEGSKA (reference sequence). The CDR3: CSPRDMNRGYGYTF. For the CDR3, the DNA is TGCAGCCCAAGAGATATGAACAGAGGCTATGGCTACACCTTC.

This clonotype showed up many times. This CDR3 is CASSLRQGANTEAFF. For the CDR3, the DNA is TGTGCCAGCAGTTTAAGACAGGGGGCGAACACTGAAGCTTTCTTT. The V and J genes are TRBV12-3 or TRBV12-4 and TRBJ1-1, with TRBD1 matching over 10 bases. Trimming took 2 bases from V and 1 from J; bases not matched to a gene: 1. There are 15 residues in the CDR3.

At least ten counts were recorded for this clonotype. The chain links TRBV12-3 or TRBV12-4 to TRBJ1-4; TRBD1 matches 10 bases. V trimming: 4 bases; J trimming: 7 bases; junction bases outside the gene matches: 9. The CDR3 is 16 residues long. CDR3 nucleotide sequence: TGTGCCAGCAGTTCCTCCGACAGGGGGCTGGTTGAAAAACTGTTTTTT. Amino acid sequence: CASSSSDRGLVEKLFF.

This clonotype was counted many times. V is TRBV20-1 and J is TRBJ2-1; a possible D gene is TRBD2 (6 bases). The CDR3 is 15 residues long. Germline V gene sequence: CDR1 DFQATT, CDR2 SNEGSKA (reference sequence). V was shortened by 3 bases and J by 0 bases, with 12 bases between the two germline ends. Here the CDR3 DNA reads TGCAGTGCTAGGGATGTTAGCGGCTCCTACAATGAGCAGTTCTTC. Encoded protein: CSARDVSGSYNEQFF.

CDR3 sequence: CATRLYLETTNEKLFF. The CDR3, as DNA: TGTGCCACCAGACTGTACTTGGAGACAACTAATGAAAAACTGTTTTTT. This chain uses TRBV15 with TRBJ1-4; D call uncertain. V lost 6 bases and J 0 bases, leaving 14 bases between the germline ends. The CDR3 length is 16 residues. The germline gives CDR1 LNHNV, CDR2 YYDKDF (reference sequence).

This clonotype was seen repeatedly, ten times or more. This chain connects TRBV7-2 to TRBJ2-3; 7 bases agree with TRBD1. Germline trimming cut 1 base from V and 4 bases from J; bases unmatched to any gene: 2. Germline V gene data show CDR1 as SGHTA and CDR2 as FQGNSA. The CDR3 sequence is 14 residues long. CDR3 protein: CASSLGQGADTQYF. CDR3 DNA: TGTGCCAGCAGCTTAGGTCAGGGGGCAGATACGCAGTATTTT.

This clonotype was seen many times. The CDR3 DNA sequence: TGTGCCAGCAGCCGACCAGGGGGAGGGACTGAAGCTTTCTTT. Translating it yields CASSRPGGGTEAFF. The chain couples TRBV5-6 to TRBJ1-1; 7 bases are a match to TRBD1. This CDR3 has 14 residues. Unmatched junction bases numbered 8, after V lost 4 bases and J lost 5 bases. The germline V gene encodes CDR1 SGHDT and CDR2 YYEEEE.

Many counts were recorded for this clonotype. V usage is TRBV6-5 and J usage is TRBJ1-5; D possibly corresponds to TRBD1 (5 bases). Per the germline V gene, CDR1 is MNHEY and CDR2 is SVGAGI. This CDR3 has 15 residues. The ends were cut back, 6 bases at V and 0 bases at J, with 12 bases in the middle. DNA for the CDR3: TGTGCCAGCAGCCCACGACAGTCTAGCAATCAGCCCCAGCATTTT. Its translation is CASSPRQSSNQPQHF.

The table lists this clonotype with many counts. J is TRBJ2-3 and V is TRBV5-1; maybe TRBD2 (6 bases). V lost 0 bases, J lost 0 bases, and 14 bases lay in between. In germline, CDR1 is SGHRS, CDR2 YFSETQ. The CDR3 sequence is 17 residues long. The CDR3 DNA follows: TGCGCCAGCAGCTTGGAAATCGGCGGGGCTAGCACAGATACGCAGTATTTT. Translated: CASSLEIGGASTDTQYF.

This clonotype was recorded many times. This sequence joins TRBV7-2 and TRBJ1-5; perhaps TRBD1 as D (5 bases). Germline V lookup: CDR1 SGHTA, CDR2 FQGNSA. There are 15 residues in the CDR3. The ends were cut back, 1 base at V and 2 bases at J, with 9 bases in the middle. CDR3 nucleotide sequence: TGTGCCAGCAGCTTAGGCAGGGAAGGCAATCAGCCCCAGCATTTT. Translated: CASSLGREGNQPQHF.

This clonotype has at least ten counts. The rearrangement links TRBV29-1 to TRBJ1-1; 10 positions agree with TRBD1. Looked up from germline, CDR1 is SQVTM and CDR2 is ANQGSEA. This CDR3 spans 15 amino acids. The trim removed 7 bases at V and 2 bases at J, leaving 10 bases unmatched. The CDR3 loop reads CSAAGTGDSNTEAFF. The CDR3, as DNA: TGCAGCGCAGCCGGGACAGGGGATTCAAACACTGAAGCTTTCTTT.

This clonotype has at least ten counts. The CDR3 DNA sequence: TGTGCCACACGGGACTACCTTAGCAAAAACATTCAGTACTTC. Protein: CATRDYLSKNIQYF. The gene calls are TRBV28 and TRBJ2-4, with 7 positions matching TRBD2. Looked up from germline, CDR1 is MDHEN and CDR2 is SYDVKM. This CDR3 is 14 amino acids long. Trimming at V came to 10 bases and at J to 3 bases, leaving 9 bases not matched to a gene.